The clone carrying this T cell receptor (beta chain) was seen only a few times. Sequencing used immunoSEQ v3.0 at survey level. Each sample had sequencing targeting roughly 35,000-55,000 T-cell genomes. The protocol was immunoSEQ multiplex PCR, while the TCRdb copy is restricted to in-frame clones and leaves out a portion. The sample consists of 20,000 to 25,000 clones, roughly four fifths of them appearing once. These data originate in a study of long-term antiretroviral therapy in people with HIV. Germline values: CDR1 SGHAT, CDR2 FQDESV (reference sequence). The length of the CDR3 is 14 residues. The V gene lost 3 bases and the J gene lost 3 bases, with 11 bases spanning the gap.

This chain joins TRBV11-1 and TRBJ1-2; D is unresolved. The material sequenced was unsorted PBMCs, taken around 1.7 years before starting antiretroviral therapy. The sequence came from a woman aged 35 to 49 with HIV. The CDR3 reads CASSFGQSYYGYTF. The CDR3 DNA sequence: TGTGCCAGCAGCTTCGGGCAGTCTTACTATGGCTACACCTTC.